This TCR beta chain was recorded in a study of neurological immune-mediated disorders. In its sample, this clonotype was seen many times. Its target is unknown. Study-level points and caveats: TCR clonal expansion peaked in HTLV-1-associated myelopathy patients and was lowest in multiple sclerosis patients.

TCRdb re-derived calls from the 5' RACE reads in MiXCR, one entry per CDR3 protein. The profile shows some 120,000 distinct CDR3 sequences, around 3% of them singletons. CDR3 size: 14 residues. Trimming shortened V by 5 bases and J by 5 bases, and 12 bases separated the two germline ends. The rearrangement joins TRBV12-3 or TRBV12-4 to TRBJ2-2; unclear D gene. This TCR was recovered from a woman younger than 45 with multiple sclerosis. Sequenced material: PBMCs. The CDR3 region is CASSTSTSTGELFF. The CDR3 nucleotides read TGTGCCAGCAGTACCTCGACATCTACCGGGGAGCTGTTTTTT.